The entry below gives a single T cell receptor beta chain sequence along with its context. Its specificity is unknown. Time point specified: longitudinal time-point 3. This sample is part of a study of neurological immune-mediated disorders. Study-wide points: HTLV-1-associated myelopathy showed the most TCR clonal expansion; multiple sclerosis the least, below healthy controls. There were no CDR3 amino acid sequences shared by expanded clones across subjects, a result suggesting private repertoires in all groups.

The method for making cDNA was 5'RACE, and it used 10-nucleotide random UMIs. TCRdb re-derived calls from the 5' RACE reads in MiXCR, one entry per CDR3 protein. Of roughly 100,000 distinct CDR3 sequences in the sample, about 10% are singletons; the top ten hold under 3.5%. The sequencing input was PBMCs. This receptor was taken from a female donor with HTLV-1-associated myelopathy (HAM/TSP).

In DNA, the CDR3 is TGCAGCGTGGGGACAGATTCCTACGAGCAGTACTTC. This codes for CSVGTDSYEQYF. The V call is TRBV29-1, the J call TRBJ2-7; TRBD1 aligns across 7 bases. Germline V gene sequence: CDR1 SQVTM, CDR2 ANQGSEA. CDR3 length: 12 amino acids. With V trimmed by 6 bases and J by 1 base, 3 bases remained unmatched.